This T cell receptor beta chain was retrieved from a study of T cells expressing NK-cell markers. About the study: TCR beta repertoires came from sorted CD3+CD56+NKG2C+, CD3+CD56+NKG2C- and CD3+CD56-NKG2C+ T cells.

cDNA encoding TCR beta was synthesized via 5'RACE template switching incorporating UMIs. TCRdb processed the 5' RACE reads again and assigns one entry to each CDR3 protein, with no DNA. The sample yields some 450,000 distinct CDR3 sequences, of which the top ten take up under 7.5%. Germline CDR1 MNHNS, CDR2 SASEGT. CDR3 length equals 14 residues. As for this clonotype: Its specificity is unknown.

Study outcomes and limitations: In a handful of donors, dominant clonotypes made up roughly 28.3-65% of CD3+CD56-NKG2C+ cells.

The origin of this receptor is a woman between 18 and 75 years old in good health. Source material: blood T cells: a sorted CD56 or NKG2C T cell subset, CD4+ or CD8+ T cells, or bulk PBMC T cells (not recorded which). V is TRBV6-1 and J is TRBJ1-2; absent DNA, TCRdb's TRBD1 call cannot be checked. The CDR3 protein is CASSDGTGYYGYTF.